This T cell receptor beta chain appears in the sequencing data of a study of T cells in women clearing cervical HPV infection. Study-wide background: With HLA typing for only a few women, HLA confounding remains possible.

Whole-study findings and limits: Richness differences could reflect unmeasured T-cell content per sample. Repertoire richness, not evenness, was significantly elevated in CIN3+ cases versus controls. TRBV6-7 abundance was lower in cases than controls (around 0.1% versus 0.15%).

Data came from immunoSEQ multiplex PCR; TCRdb stores just in-frame clones and leaves some out. The sample's table shows around 29,000 clones. Deletions cut 0 bases from V and 8 bases from J, with 17 bases between. The germline V gene has CDR1 SGHRS and CDR2 YFSETQ. The CDR3 runs 16 residues. Notes on this clone: Its antigen remains unknown. The read falls 3 residues short of the CDR3 end, and the missing part is taken from the germline J gene.

The chain combines TRBV5-1 with TRBJ1-4; D is possibly TRBD1 (5 bases). Sequencing was done on a sample of blood buffy coat. This receptor was taken from a woman between 18 and 70 years old with a cervical HPV16 infection that either progressed to CIN3+ or cleared (not recorded which). The CDR3 bases that were read are TGCGCCAGCAGCTTGGAGCCCCAGGGAGTTGGCGAAAAA. Translated: CASSLEPQGVGEK. The whole CDR3 sequence is CASSLEPQGVGEKLFF.